This T cell receptor beta chain came from a study of OX40 agonist ivuxolimab in advanced cancers. Study at large: Treatment of patients was with ivuxolimab, an agonistic anti-OX40 (CD134) antibody.

Comment on this clone: Antigen specificity is unknown.

Study results and limitations: By week 6 at 0.1 to 3.0 mg/kg, blood CD4+ and CD8+ T cells had expanded clonally.

Profiling relied on immunoSEQ multiplex PCR, and the TCRdb table lists in-frame clones only, not all of them. The repertoire holds some 150,000 clones, with approximately 90% as singletons. The material was CD4+ or CD8+ T cells sorted from blood, obtained in a trial of the OX40 agonist ivuxolimab. The sequence was obtained from an adult with an advanced solid tumor such as melanoma, head and neck, liver or kidney cancer.

The CDR3 is CASSLPGLAFNEQFF. The CDR3 nucleotides read TGTGCCAGCAGTCTACCTGGCCTAGCTTTCAATGAGCAGTTCTTC. This chain joins TRBV27 and TRBJ2-1, with D perhaps TRBD2 (5 bases). The germline V gene encodes CDR1 MNHEY and CDR2 SMNVEV (reference sequence). This CDR3 is 15 amino acids long. Trimming shortened V by 5 bases and J by 6 bases, and 17 bases separated the two germline ends.